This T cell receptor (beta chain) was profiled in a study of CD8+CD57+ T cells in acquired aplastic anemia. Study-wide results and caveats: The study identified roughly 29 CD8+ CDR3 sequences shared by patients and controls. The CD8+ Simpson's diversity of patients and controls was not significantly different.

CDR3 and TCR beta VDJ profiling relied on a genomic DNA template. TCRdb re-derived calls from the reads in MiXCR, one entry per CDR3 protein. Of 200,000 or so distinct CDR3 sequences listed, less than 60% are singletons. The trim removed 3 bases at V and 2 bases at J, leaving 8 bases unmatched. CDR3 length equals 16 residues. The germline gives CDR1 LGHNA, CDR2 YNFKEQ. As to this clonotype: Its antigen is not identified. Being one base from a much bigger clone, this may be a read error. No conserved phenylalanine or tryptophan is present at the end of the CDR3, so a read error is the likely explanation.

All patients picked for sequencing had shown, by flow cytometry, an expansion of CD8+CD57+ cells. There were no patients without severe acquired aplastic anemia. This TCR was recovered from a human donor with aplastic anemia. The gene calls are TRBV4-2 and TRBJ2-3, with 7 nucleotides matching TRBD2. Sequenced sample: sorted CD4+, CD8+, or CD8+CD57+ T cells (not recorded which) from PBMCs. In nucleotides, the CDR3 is TGTGCCAGCAGCCAGGGGAGGGAGAGGGTCACAGATACGCAGTATGTT. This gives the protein CASSQGRERVTDTQYV.